The rows below give T cell receptor beta chains drawn from one sample of a study of response to subunit inactivated influenza vaccine. Using its own MiXCR run on the RT-PCR reads, TCRdb lists one record per CDR3 protein. The sample lists about half a million distinct CDR3 sequences, 25% occurring once. The material was CD4+ T cells sorted from PBMCs, obtained less than 6 days after vaccination. These receptors all come from a man aged 45-65 years who received an inactivated influenza vaccine. Each CDR3 is given with its conserved first and last residue. D genes are given only for firm matches.

v_call	j_call	d_call	cdr3_aa
TRBV15	TRBJ2-5	-	CATSREPPRAQYF
TRBV7-2	TRBJ2-4	TRBD2	CASSSSTGGNIQYF
TRBV5-5	TRBJ1-1	-	CASSPSGTRAVTEAFF
TRBV10-3	TRBJ2-2	-	CAAALVGGDTGELFF
TRBV10-3	TRBJ2-3	-	CAISESADAGTQYF
TRBV5-1	TRBJ2-1	TRBD1	CASSLGGTGPYNEQFF
TRBV20-1	TRBJ2-1	-	CSARDRLAEWGYEQFF
TRBV10-2	TRBJ1-1	-	CASSGSARTEAFF
TRBV12-3/TRBV12-4	TRBJ1-6	-	CASSFGAANSPLHF
TRBV4-3	TRBJ2-3	-	CASSLRGRRIASTDTQYF
TRBV7-2	TRBJ2-2	-	CASSLLGLNSGELFF
TRBV20-1	TRBJ2-2	-	CRAATGLADTGELFF
TRBV6-2/TRBV6-3	TRBJ1-2	-	CASSYSAGLRGYTF
TRBV5-5	TRBJ2-6	-	CASSLAPSPGANVLTF
TRBV20-1	TRBJ2-7	-	CSARKTGTGSDVQYF
TRBV6-1	TRBJ1-2	TRBD1	CASGQGGQYGYTF
TRBV10-3	TRBJ2-1	TRBD1	CAISEGGQARSSYNEQFF
TRBV6-1	TRBJ1-5	-	CASSEGVLQPQHF
TRBV29-1	TRBJ1-1	-	CSARDVGNTEAFF
TRBV5-1	TRBJ2-1	-	CASSLEGGAQFF
TRBV20-1	TRBJ2-7	TRBD1	CSAGLRTGANEQYF
TRBV7-3	TRBJ2-1	TRBD2	CASSFNGRDYNEQFF
TRBV28	TRBJ2-7	-	CASSPFSGNSYEQYF
TRBV5-1	TRBJ1-2	TRBD1	CASSPGQQLFNGYTF
TRBV7-8	TRBJ2-7	TRBD2	CASSSYSGGSGGYEQYF
TRBV20-1	TRBJ2-1	-	CSARDMEVAYNEQFF
TRBV20-1	TRBJ2-1	-	CSARPRPDYNEQFF
TRBV5-4	TRBJ2-3	-	CASSSTSSDTQYF
TRBV20-1	TRBJ1-5	TRBD1	CSATHRGSFNQPQHF
TRBV5-1	TRBJ1-4	TRBD1	CASSTGTAHEKLFF
TRBV7-9	TRBJ1-5	-	CASSLGDGNPNQPQHF
TRBV20-1	TRBJ2-2	TRBD1	CSAGQGSGELFF
TRBV11-2	TRBJ2-5	TRBD1	CASSLGQGALWETQYF
TRBV3-1	TRBJ1-1	-	CASGGGRGEAFF
TRBV20-1	TRBJ1-5	TRBD1	CSARVEQGNQPQHF
TRBV5-1	TRBJ2-5	-	CASSARDLQETQYF
TRBV5-1	TRBJ2-5	TRBD2	CASSLGFRLAEQETQYF
TRBV20-1	TRBJ2-5	-	CSDGGQETQYF
TRBV7-2	TRBJ2-3	TRBD2	CASSGTRGSDTQYF
TRBV10-3	TRBJ2-7	TRBD1	CAISKGQGIHEQYF
TRBV5-1	TRBJ2-5	TRBD2	CASSLVAGALQETQYF
TRBV6-1	TRBJ1-2	-	CASNPGPWNPKGGYTF
TRBV11-1	TRBJ2-3	-	CASSQRPNTDTQYF
TRBV20-1	TRBJ1-1	-	CSAEGGGYHPMNTEAFF
TRBV6-2/TRBV6-3	TRBJ1-3	-	CASRYYEGSPENTIYF
TRBV20-1	TRBJ1-2	-	CSARQGTSPNGYTF
TRBV7-3	TRBJ2-5	-	CASTKLGETQYF
TRBV12-3/TRBV12-4	TRBJ2-3	TRBD2	CASSRRLAGVTDTQYF
TRBV5-6	TRBJ2-1	TRBD2	CASSPWTSYNEQFF
TRBV12-3/TRBV12-4	TRBJ2-1	TRBD2	CASSSSGTINEQFF
TRBV6-2/TRBV6-3	TRBJ1-2	TRBD1	CASSYSAGGIGYTF
TRBV12-5	TRBJ1-5	TRBD1	CASGLVGTAYRLNQPQHF
TRBV20-1	TRBJ1-2	TRBD1	CSAPGTESYGYTF